These 25 T cell receptor beta chains share one sample of origin, sequenced in a study of blood T cell repertoires in COVID-19. The assay was immunoSEQ multiplex PCR, and TCRdb's table has in-frame clones only and misses some. The sample lists hundreds of thousands of clones; 75% to 90% were seen once. The sequenced sample consisted of peripheral blood. All receptors come from a woman in her fifties or sixties with active or convalescent COVID-19.

This chain joins TRBV7-9 and TRBJ2-7; 9 bases match TRBD1. CDR3 length: 15 amino acids. Looked up from germline, CDR1 is SEHNR and CDR2 is FQNEAQ (reference sequence). The V and J ends lost 4 bases and 2 bases, in that order; junction bases with no gene match: 6. The CDR3 loop reads CASSSNRDRAYEQYF. For the CDR3, the DNA is TGTGCCAGCAGCTCGAACCGGGACAGGGCCTACGAGCAGTACTTC. The full variable domain, in which reference TRBV7-9 and TRBJ2-7 provide the parts outside the CDR3, is DTGVSQNPRHKITKRGQNVTFRCDPISEHNRLYWYRQTLGQGPEFLTYFQNEAQLEKSRLLSDRFSAERPKGSFSTLEIQRTEQGDSAMYLCASSSNRDRAYEQYFGPGTRLTVT.

The rearrangement links TRBV11-2 to TRBJ1-3; a possible D gene is TRBD1 (6 bases). V lost 1 base to trimming and J lost 0 bases, with 16 bases between them. The germline gives CDR1 SGHAT, CDR2 FQNNGV. The CDR3 loop spans 18 amino acids. The CDR3 DNA sequence: TGTGCCAGCAGCTTAGGATTTAGACAGGAGAGCTCTGGAAACACCATATATTTT. This codes for CASSLGFRQESSGNTIYF.

This sequence joins TRBV7-2 and TRBJ1-1; 11 bases map to TRBD1. V lost 2 bases, J lost 4 bases, and 6 bases stayed unmatched. Germline V gene lookup returns CDR1 SGHTA and CDR2 FQGNSA. The CDR3 has 16 amino acids. In DNA form, the CDR3 reads TGTGCCAGCAGCTTACTTGGACAGGGGGCCAGCACTGAAGCTTTCTTT. Its protein product is CASSLLGQGASTEAFF.

This clone was seen only once. The chain links TRBV6-1 to TRBJ2-1; 8 nucleotides match TRBD2. The ends lost 0 bases at V and 1 base at J; junction bases unmatched: 2. CDR1 and CDR2 from the germline V gene are MNHNS and SASEGT. The CDR3 runs 16 residues. Written as DNA, the CDR3 is TGTGCCAGCAGTGAAGCACCGGGGGGGTCCTACAATGAGCAGTTCTTC. This translates into CASSEAPGGSYNEQFF.

This chain joins TRBV11-2 and TRBJ2-7; 7 positions match TRBD1. The junction had 8 bases not matched to a gene; V was cut back by 5 bases and J by 4 bases. This CDR3 region has 14 residues. Germline CDR1 SGHAT, CDR2 FQNNGV. The CDR3 DNA follows: TGTGCCAGCAGCCTCGGACAGGTGGATTACGAGCAGTACTTC. Translated: CASSLGQVDYEQYF.

This clone was counted between two and nine times. The J gene is TRBJ2-3, the V gene TRBV30; weak D call: TRBD2 (6 bases). CDR3 length: 14 residues. The ends were cut back, 3 bases at V and 4 bases at J, with 14 bases in the middle. Germline CDR1 is GTSNPN and CDR2 is SVGIG (reference sequence). The CDR3 DNA reads as TGTGCCTGGAGCCCCTTCCGGGGGTCAGATACGCAGTATTTT. Residues: CAWSPFRGSDTQYF.

The rearrangement uses TRBV7-9 and TRBJ1-1; possible D gene TRBD1, 5 bases. In germline, CDR1 is SEHNR, CDR2 FQNEAQ (reference sequence). The CDR3 spans 14 residues. V dropped 3 bases and J dropped 0 bases, with 8 bases sitting between them. The CDR3 DNA reads TGTGCCAGCAGCTTGGGGCACTTGAACACTGAAGCTTTCTTT. This gives the protein CASSLGHLNTEAFF.

This chain joins TRBV12-3 or TRBV12-4 and TRBJ1-2; D unresolved. The V gene lost 6 bases and the J gene lost 8 bases, with 16 bases spanning the gap. CDR3 length: 13 amino acids. CDR3 coding DNA: TGTGCCAGCAGCCCCCGGGTGATAATCGGCTACACCTTC. It translates to CASSPRVIIGYTF.

The chain couples TRBV5-1 to TRBJ1-2, with a weak D call TRBD1 (5 bases). The V end was cut by 0 bases, the J end by 8 bases, with 14 bases between. The germline gives CDR1 SGHRS, CDR2 YFSETQ. This CDR3 is built from 14 residues. The CDR3 DNA reads TGCGCCAGCAGCTTGGGGGGGGAGCCTCAAGGCTACACCTTC. Its protein is CASSLGGEPQGYTF.

The chain couples TRBV5-4 to TRBJ1-1, with a possible D match to TRBD1 (6 bases). Trimming stripped 7 bases from V and 7 bases from J, with 14 bases between. The CDR3 is 12 residues long. CDR1 and CDR2 (germline): SGHNT, YYREEE (reference sequence). CDR3 DNA sequence: TGTGCCAGCTTCCCAGGGGACGGTGAAGCTTTCTTT. It translates to CASFPGDGEAFF.

The chain joins TRBV9 to TRBJ2-6, with D maybe TRBD2 (7 bases). CDR3 length: 19 amino acids. The V end lost 3 bases, the J end lost 0 bases, and 19 bases lay between the germline ends. CDR1 and CDR2 from the germline V gene are SGDLS and YYNGEE. DNA for the CDR3: TGTGCCAGCAGCGCCCTCTTTCGGGGGGCACGCTCTGGGGCCAACGTCCTGACTTTC. Encoded protein: CASSALFRGARSGANVLTF. Looking up the rest from reference TRBV9 and TRBJ2-6 gives the full variable domain: DSGVTQTPKHLITATGQRVTLRCSPRSGDLSVYWYQQSLDQGLQFLIQYYNGEERAKGNILERFSAQQFPDLHSELNLSSLELGDSALYFCASSALFRGARSGANVLTFGAGSRLTVL.

The chain combines TRBV12-3 or TRBV12-4 with TRBJ1-2, with D possibly being TRBD1 (6 bases). The CDR3 is 13 amino acids. V was pared by 3 bases and J by 4 bases, with 9 bases between. As DNA, the CDR3 is TGTGCCAGCAGTTTCGGCAGGGGCTATGGCTACACCTTC. Its translation: CASSFGRGYGYTF.

V and J are TRBV24-1 and TRBJ1-3; D may be TRBD1 (5 bases). Per germline, CDR1 KGHDR and CDR2 SFDVKD. Between the trimmed V and J ends, which lost 0 bases and 6 bases, there was a span of 29 bases. This CDR3 is built from 21 residues. The CDR3 DNA reads TGTGCCACCAGTGATTTGCCGGGCCAGGGTGTGCGGGGTGGTGGGCAAAACACCATATATTTT. Protein: CATSDLPGQGVRGGGQNTIYF.

The chain links TRBV5-1 to TRBJ2-1, with D possibly TRBD1 on 6 matching bases. From germline, CDR1 is SGHRS and CDR2 YFSETQ. This CDR3 comprises 15 residues. Trimming cost V 2 bases and J 5 bases, with 14 bases left between them. The CDR3 region has the DNA TGCGCCAGCAGCTTTAACACCCGGGACAACAATGAGCAGTTCTTC. Translated: CASSFNTRDNNEQFF.

In nucleotides, the CDR3 is TGTGCCAGCAGTTACGACTGGCGGGGCTACACCTTC. Its translation: CASSYDWRGYTF. This chain connects TRBV2 to TRBJ1-2; D not certain. Looked up from germline, CDR1 is SNHLY and CDR2 is FYNNEI. Trimming took 5 bases from V and 8 from J, leaving 12 bases between them. This CDR3 has 12 residues.

This clone showed up just a few times. V usage is TRBV7-2 and J usage is TRBJ2-3; 7 bases fit TRBD2. The CDR3 has 15 amino acids. V lost 3 bases and J lost 3; bases outside the gene matches: 6. CDR1 is SGHTA and CDR2 is FQGNSA in the germline V gene. The CDR3 region has the DNA TGTGCCAGCAGCTTTATTGGGGAGGGAACAGATACGCAGTATTTT. It specifies CASSFIGEGTDTQYF.

This clone appeared a few times. This chain uses TRBV4-3 with TRBJ1-4; 9 nucleotides line up with TRBD1. The germline V gene has CDR1 LGHNA and CDR2 YSLEER. CDR3 length equals 15 residues. V lost 4 bases, J lost 7 bases, and 7 bases stayed unmatched. In nucleotides, the CDR3 is TGCGCCAGCAGCCCTCAGAAGGACAGGGGTGAAAAACTGTTTTTT. Translated: CASSPQKDRGEKLFF.

CDR3 DNA: TGTGCCAGCAGTTACGAGGAGGGATCCACCTACGAGCAGTACTTC. Protein sequence: CASSYEEGSTYEQYF. V usage is TRBV6-5 and J usage is TRBJ2-7, with D maybe TRBD2 (6 bases). V shed 2 bases and J shed 2 bases, with 13 bases lying between them. There are 15 residues in the CDR3. Germline V CDR1 and CDR2: MNHEY, SVGAGI.

The V call is TRBV2, the J call TRBJ1-4; 8 bases map to TRBD1. The CDR3 loop spans 15 amino acids. The junction had 2 bases not matched to a gene; V was cut back by 3 bases and J by 2 bases. Germline loops: CDR1 SNHLY, CDR2 FYNNEI. The DNA for the CDR3 is TGTGCCAGCAGTGATCGACAGGGGACTAATGAAAAACTGTTTTTT. Translation: CASSDRQGTNEKLFF. The variable domain in full, completed from reference TRBV2 and TRBJ1-4, reads EPEVTQTPSHQVTQMGQEVILRCVPISNHLYFYWYRQILGQKVEFLVSFYNNEISEKSEIFDDQFSVERPDGSNFTLKIRSTKLEDSAMYFCASSDRQGTNEKLFFGSGTQLSVL.

The rearrangement joins TRBV4-3 to TRBJ1-1; the match to TRBD1 covers 9 bases. V lost 5 bases, J lost 5 bases, and 9 bases stayed unmatched. This CDR3 spans 15 amino acids. Germline V gene data show CDR1 as LGHNA and CDR2 as YSLEER. The CDR3 protein is CASSEGTGRRTEAFF. The DNA of the CDR3 is TGCGCCAGCAGCGAAGGGACAGGGAGGCGGACTGAAGCTTTCTTT.

The J gene is TRBJ1-3, the V gene TRBV5-1; 7 bases are a match to TRBD1. Germline trimming cut 4 bases from V and 4 bases from J; bases unmatched to any gene: 8. The CDR3 runs 15 residues. Germline assignment: CDR1 SGHRS and CDR2 YFSETQ. For the CDR3, the DNA is TGCGCCAGCAGCCCCCGGACAGGCTCCGGAAACACCATATATTTT. It codes for CASSPRTGSGNTIYF.

This chain joins TRBV4-1 and TRBJ1-2, with 7 positions matching TRBD1. V dropped 2 bases and J dropped 4; count of bases not matched to a gene: 10. The CDR3 extends over 16 amino acids. Germline V CDR1 and CDR2: MGHRA, YSYEKL. This chain's CDR3 is CASSQKQGLGSYGYTF. The CDR3 DNA is TGCGCCAGCAGCCAAAAACAGGGGCTGGGGAGCTATGGCTACACCTTC.

The V and J genes are TRBV30 and TRBJ1-6; TRBD1 aligns across 8 bases. This CDR3 has 17 residues. Per germline, CDR1 GTSNPN and CDR2 SVGIG (reference sequence). V was clipped by 3 bases and J by 0 bases; unmatched bases: 7. The CDR3: CAWRVWQGASYNSPLHF. The CDR3 coding sequence is TGTGCCTGGAGGGTTTGGCAGGGGGCCTCCTATAATTCACCCCTCCACTTT.

V is TRBV28 and J is TRBJ2-7; tentatively, D is TRBD1 (6 bases). Germline V CDR1 and CDR2: MDHEN, SYDVKM. The CDR3 runs to 15 residues. The V and J ends lost 4 bases and 2 bases respectively, with 15 bases between them. The CDR3: CASSSSTGFTYEQYF. CDR3 nucleotide sequence: TGTGCCAGCAGTTCCTCGACAGGTTTTACCTACGAGCAGTACTTC.

This chain joins TRBV27 and TRBJ1-6; 10 bases align to TRBD1. Germline-derived CDR1 and CDR2 are MNHEY and SMNVEV (reference sequence). The junction had 6 bases not matched to a gene; V was cut back by 6 bases and J by 7 bases. This CDR3 spans 15 amino acids. This chain's CDR3 is CASSLSTGGNSPLHF. CDR3 in DNA: TGTGCCAGCAGCCTCTCGACAGGGGGCAATTCACCCCTCCACTTT.